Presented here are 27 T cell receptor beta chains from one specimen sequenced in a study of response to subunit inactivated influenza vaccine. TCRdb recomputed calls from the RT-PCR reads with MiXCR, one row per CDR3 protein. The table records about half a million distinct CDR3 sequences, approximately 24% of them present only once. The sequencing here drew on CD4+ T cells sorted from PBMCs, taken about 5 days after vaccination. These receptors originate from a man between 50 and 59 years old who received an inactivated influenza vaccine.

CDR3 DNA: TGCGCCAGCAGCCACTTTTATCGGCGGGCGAGCACAGATACGCAGTATTTT. Translation gives CASSHFYRRASTDTQYF. This chain uses TRBV4-3 with TRBJ2-3; a weak D match, TRBD2 (5 bases). Germline V CDR1 and CDR2: LGHNA, YSLEER. The CDR3 has 17 residues. The V end lost 3 bases, the J end lost 0 bases, and 16 bases lay between the germline ends.

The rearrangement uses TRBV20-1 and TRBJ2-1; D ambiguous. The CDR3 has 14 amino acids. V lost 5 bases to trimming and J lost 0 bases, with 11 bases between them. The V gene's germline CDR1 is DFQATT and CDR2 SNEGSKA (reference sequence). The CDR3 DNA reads TGCAGTGCTCAGTCCCCTAGCTCCTACAATGAGCAGTTCTTC. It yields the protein CSAQSPSSYNEQFF.

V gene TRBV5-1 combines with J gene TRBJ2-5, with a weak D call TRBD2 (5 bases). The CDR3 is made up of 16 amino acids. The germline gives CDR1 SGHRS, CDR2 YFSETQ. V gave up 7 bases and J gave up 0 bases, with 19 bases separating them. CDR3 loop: CASRILRTGDQETQYF. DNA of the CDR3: TGCGCCAGCCGGATCTTGAGGACTGGCGACCAAGAGACCCAGTACTTC.

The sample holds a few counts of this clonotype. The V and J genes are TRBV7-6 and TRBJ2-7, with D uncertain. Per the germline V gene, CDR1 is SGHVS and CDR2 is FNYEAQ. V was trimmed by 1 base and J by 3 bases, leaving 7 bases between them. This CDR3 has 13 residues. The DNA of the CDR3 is TGTGCCAGCAGCTTAGAAGAGGACTACGAGCAGTACTTC. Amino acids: CASSLEEDYEQYF.

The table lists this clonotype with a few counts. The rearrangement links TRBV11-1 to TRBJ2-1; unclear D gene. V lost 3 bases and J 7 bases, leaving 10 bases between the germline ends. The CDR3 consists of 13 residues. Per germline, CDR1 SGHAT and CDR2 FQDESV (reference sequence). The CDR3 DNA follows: TGTGCCAGCAGCTTGTGGACGAGAAATGAGCAGTTCTTC. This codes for CASSLWTRNEQFF.

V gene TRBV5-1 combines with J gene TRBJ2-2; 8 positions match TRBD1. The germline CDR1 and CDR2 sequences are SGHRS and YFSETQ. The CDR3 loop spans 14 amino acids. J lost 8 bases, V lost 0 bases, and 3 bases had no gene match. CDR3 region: CASSLARGPGELFF. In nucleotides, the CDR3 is TGCGCCAGCAGCTTGGCCAGGGGGCCGGGGGAGCTGTTTTTT.

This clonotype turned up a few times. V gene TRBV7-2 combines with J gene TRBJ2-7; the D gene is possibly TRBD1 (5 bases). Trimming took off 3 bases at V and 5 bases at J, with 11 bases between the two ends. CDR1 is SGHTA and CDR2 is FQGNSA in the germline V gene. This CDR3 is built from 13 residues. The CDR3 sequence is CASSFYRSNEQYF. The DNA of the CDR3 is TGTGCCAGCAGCTTTTACAGGTCCAACGAGCAGTACTTC.

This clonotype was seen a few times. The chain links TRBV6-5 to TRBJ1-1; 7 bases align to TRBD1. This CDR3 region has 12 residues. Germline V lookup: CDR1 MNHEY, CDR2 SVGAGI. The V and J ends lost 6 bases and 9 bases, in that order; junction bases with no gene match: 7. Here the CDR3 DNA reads TGTGCCAGCAGACCCCCGGGACAGCAAGCTTTCTTT. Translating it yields CASRPPGQQAFF.

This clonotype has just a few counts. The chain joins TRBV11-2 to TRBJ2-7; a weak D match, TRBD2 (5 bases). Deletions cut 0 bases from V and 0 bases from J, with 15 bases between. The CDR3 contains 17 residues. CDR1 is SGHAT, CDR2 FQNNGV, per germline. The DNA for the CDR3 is TGTGCCAGCAGCTTAGATCGTCCGGGATGGTACTCCTACGAGCAGTACTTC. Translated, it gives CASSLDRPGWYSYEQYF.

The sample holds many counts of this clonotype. The CDR3 spells CASSLGPVGNTEAFF. The CDR3, as DNA: TGTGCCAGCAGCCTAGGACCGGTGGGGAACACTGAAGCTTTCTTT. The V gene is TRBV7-2, the J gene TRBJ1-1; D not certain. This CDR3 spans 15 amino acids. Germline lookup yields CDR1 SGHTA and CDR2 FQGNSA. V lost 5 bases and J lost 1, with 14 bases in between.

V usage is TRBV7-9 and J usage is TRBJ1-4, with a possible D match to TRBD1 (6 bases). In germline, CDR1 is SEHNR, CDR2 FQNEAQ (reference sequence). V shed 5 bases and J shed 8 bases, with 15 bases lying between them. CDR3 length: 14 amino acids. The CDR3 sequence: CASSSQGTREKLFF. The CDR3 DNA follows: TGTGCCAGCAGCAGCCAGGGGACGAGGGAAAAACTGTTTTTT.

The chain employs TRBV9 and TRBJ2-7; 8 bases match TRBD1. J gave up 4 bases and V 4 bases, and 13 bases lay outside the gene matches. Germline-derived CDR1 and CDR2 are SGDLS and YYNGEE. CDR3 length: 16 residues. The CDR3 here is CASSPIPTGGPYEQYF. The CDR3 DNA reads TGTGCCAGCAGCCCGATCCCAACAGGGGGGCCGTACGAGCAGTACTTC.

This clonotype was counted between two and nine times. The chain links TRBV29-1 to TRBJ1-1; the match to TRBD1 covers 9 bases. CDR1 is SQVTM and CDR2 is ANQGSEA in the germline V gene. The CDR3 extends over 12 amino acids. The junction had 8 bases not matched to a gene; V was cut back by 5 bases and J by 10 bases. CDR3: CSVIRDREGAFF. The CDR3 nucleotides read TGCAGCGTTATCCGGGACAGGGAAGGAGCTTTCTTT.

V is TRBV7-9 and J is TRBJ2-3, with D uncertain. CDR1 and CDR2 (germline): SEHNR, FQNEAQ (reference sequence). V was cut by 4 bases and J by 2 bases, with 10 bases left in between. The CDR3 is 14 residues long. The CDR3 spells CASSWAENTDTQYF. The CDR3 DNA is TGTGCCAGCAGCTGGGCCGAAAACACAGATACGCAGTATTTT.

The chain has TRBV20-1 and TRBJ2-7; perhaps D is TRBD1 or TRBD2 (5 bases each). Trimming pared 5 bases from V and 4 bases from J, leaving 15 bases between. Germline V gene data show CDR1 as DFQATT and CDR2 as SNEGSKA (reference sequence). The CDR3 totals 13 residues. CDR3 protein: CSALGAASYEQYF. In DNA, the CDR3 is TGCAGTGCTCTCGGGGCGGCATCGTACGAGCAGTACTTC.

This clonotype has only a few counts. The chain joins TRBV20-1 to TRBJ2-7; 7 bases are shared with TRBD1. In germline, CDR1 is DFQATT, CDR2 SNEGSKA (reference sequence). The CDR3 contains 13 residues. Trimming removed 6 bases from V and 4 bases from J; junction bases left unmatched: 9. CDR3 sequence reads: CSALRGTAYEQYF. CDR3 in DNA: TGCAGTGCCCTCCGTGGGACAGCTTACGAGCAGTACTTC.

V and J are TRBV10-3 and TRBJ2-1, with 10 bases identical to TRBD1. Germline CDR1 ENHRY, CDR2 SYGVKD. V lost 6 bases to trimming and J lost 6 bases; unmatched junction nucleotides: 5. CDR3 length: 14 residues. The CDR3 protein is CAIRPGTGVNEQFF. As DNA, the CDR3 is TGTGCCATCAGACCCGGGACAGGGGTCAATGAGCAGTTCTTC.

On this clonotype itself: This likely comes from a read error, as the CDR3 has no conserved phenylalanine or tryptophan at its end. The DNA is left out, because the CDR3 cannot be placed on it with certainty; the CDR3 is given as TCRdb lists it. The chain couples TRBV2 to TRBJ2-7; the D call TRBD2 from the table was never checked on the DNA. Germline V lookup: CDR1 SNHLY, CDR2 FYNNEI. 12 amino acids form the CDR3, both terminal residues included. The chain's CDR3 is CASGVGLTSGNL.

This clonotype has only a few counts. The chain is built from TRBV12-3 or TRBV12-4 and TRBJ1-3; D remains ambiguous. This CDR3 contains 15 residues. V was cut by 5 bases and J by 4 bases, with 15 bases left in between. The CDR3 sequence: CASSLPRGSGNTIYF. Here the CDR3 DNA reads TGTGCCAGCAGTCTCCCACGTGGATCGGGAAACACCATATATTTT.

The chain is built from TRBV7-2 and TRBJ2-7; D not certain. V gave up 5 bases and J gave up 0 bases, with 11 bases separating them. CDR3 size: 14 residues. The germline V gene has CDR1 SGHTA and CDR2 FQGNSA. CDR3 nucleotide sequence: TGTGCCAGCAGCCCTGGTTGGGCCTCCTACGAGCAGTACTTC. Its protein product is CASSPGWASYEQYF. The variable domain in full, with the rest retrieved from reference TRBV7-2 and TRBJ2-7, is GAGVSQSPSNKVTEKGKDVELRCDPISGHTALYWYRQSLGQGLEFLIYFQGNSAPDKSGLPSDRFSAERTGGSVSTLTIQRTQQEDSAVYLCASSPGWASYEQYFGPGTRLTVT.

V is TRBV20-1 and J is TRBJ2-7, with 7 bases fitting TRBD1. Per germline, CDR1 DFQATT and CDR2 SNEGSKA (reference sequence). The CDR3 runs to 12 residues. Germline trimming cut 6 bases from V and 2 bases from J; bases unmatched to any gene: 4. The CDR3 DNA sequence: TGCAGTGCGACCGGGACAGCCTACGAGCAGTACTTC. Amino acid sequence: CSATGTAYEQYF.

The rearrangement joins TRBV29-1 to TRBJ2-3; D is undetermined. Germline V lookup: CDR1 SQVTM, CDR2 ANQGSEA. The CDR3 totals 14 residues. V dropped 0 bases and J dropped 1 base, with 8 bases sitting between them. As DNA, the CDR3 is TGCAGCGTTGAAGACAGGAGTCGCACAGATACGCAGTATTTT. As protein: CSVEDRSRTDTQYF.

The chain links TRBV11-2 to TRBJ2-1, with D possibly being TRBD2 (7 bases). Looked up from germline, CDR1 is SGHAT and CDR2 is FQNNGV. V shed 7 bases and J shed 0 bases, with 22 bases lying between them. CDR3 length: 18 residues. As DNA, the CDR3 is TGTGCCAGCACTCTCGGGGGCGGGGGAGCCAGCTCCTACAATGAGCAGTTCTTC. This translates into CASTLGGGGASSYNEQFF.

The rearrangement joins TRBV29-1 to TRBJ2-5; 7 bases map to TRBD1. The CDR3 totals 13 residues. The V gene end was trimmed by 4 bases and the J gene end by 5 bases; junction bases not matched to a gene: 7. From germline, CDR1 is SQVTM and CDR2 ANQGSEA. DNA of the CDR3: TGCAGCGTTGTTAGGGGGCATGGTGAGACCCAGTACTTC. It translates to CSVVRGHGETQYF.

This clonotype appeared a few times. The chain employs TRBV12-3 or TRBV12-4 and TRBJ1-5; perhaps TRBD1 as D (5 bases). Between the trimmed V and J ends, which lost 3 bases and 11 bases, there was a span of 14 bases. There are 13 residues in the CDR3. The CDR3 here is CASSLRREGSQHF. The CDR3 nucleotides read TGTGCCAGCAGTTTGAGGAGGGAGGGGTCCCAGCATTTT.

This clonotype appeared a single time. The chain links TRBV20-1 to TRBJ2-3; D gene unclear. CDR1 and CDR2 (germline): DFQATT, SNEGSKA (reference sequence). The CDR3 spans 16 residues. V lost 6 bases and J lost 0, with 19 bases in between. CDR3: CSAKNPFASSTDTQYF. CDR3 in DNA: TGCAGTGCAAAAAATCCCTTCGCCTCTAGCACAGATACGCAGTATTTT.

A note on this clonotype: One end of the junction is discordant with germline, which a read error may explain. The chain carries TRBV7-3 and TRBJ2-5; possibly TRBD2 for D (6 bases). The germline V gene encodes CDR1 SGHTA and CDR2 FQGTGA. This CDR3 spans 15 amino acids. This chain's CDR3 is CASSPLPGTQGTQYF. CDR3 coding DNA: TGTGCCAGCAGCCCCCTACCCGGGACTCAAGGGACCCAGTACTTC.